This TCR beta chain was obtained from a study of T cell repertoires in cytomegalovirus infection. Study information: Matching HLA type and CMV infection were both indicated by public TCR beta signatures. Study results and limitations: The response measured ex vivo was dominated by TCR beta clonotypes (HLA-C-restricted and CMV-specific).

This CDR3 region has 15 residues. Between the trimmed V and J ends, which lost 1 base and 0 bases, there was a span of 9 bases. The V gene's germline CDR1 is MDHEN and CDR2 SYDVKM. TCRdb reanalysed the reads using MiXCR and keeps one entry per CDR3 protein. The data contain 450,000 to 600,000 distinct CDR3 sequences, about 42% of them singletons. Concerning this clonotype itself: Its antigen is not known.

The starting material was cultured PBMCs, obtained from culture after CMV antigen stimulation. The rearrangement uses TRBV28 and TRBJ1-1; D unresolved. The clonotype was recovered from a human donor in good health (CMV status not recorded). Some clones in this sample may be carry-over from other donors' samples. Here the CDR3 reads CASSLSHTLNTEAFF. As DNA, the CDR3 is TGTGCCAGCAGTTTATCTCATACCTTGAACACTGAAGCTTTCTTT.